The 17 T cell receptor beta chains in this list originate from one sample, sequenced in a study of blood T cell repertoires in COVID-19. Measured with immunoSEQ multiplex PCR; TCRdb has only the in-frame clones, and not every one. This table has 350,000 or so clones, 90% appearing once. The sequenced sample was peripheral blood. These receptors all come from a man younger than 35 with active or convalescent COVID-19.

The rearrangement uses TRBV5-5 and TRBJ2-2, with D unresolved. CDR1 is SGHKS, CDR2 YYEKEE, per germline (reference sequence). The V gene lost 0 bases and the J gene lost 1 base, with 4 bases spanning the gap. This CDR3 has 14 amino acids. CDR3: CASSLAQNTGELFF. The CDR3 nucleotides are TGTGCCAGCAGCTTGGCCCAGAACACCGGGGAGCTGTTTTTT.

V gene TRBV14 combines with J gene TRBJ2-2, with a possible D match to TRBD2 (5 bases). Trimming stripped 1 base from V and 5 bases from J, with 11 bases between. Germline V gene lookup returns CDR1 SGHDN and CDR2 FVKESK. The CDR3 totals 15 residues. Here the CDR3 reads CASSQAGGRTGELFF. The CDR3 region has the DNA TGTGCCAGCAGCCAAGCCGGAGGACGAACCGGGGAGCTGTTTTTT.

The chain recombines TRBV25-1 with TRBJ2-7, with 11 bases lining up with TRBD2. Germline lookup yields CDR1 MGHDK and CDR2 SYGVNS. The ends lost 4 bases at V and 4 bases at J; junction bases unmatched: 3. The CDR3 is 14 amino acids. The CDR3 is CASSGLAGFYEQYF. In nucleotides, the CDR3 is TGTGCCAGCAGTGGACTAGCGGGGTTTTACGAGCAGTACTTC.

The rearrangement uses TRBV6-5 and TRBJ1-5, with D hard to call. From germline, CDR1 is MNHEY and CDR2 SVGAGI. The CDR3 runs 14 residues. Trimming shortened V by 1 base and J by 0 bases, and 4 bases separated the two germline ends. CDR3 nucleotides: TGTGCCAGCAGTTACTATTATAGCAATCAGCCCCAGCATTTT. Encoded protein: CASSYYYSNQPQHF.

J is TRBJ1-6 and V is TRBV19; D might be TRBD1 (6 bases). V lost 5 bases and J 8 bases, leaving 13 bases between the germline ends. This CDR3 has 14 amino acids. CDR1 is LNHDA and CDR2 is SQIVND in the germline V gene (reference sequence). The CDR3 DNA sequence: TGTGCCAGTAGTGAACAGGGAAGGGATTCACCCCTCCACTTT. Translation gives CASSEQGRDSPLHF.

The chain has TRBV6-1 and TRBJ2-7, with D possibly being TRBD1 (5 bases). The CDR3 covers 15 residues. Germline V lookup: CDR1 MNHNS, CDR2 SASEGT. V was pared by 0 bases and J by 0 bases, with 9 bases between. The CDR3 spells CASSEAWGYSYEQYF. In DNA form, the CDR3 reads TGTGCCAGCAGTGAAGCCTGGGGCTACTCCTACGAGCAGTACTTC.

The chain joins TRBV6-5 to TRBJ1-6; weak D call: TRBD1 (5 bases). The germline CDR1 and CDR2 sequences are MNHEY and SVGAGI. V was cut by 6 bases and J by 8 bases, with 14 bases left in between. The CDR3 runs to 14 residues. The CDR3 region is CASSQQTGYSPLHF. DNA for the CDR3: TGTGCCAGCAGCCAACAAACAGGTTATTCACCCCTCCACTTT.

The rearrangement joins TRBV4-1 to TRBJ2-7, with 8 bases lining up with TRBD1. Germline V lookup: CDR1 MGHRA, CDR2 YSYEKL. V shed 3 bases, J shed 4 bases, and the junction held 8 bases outside the gene matches. The CDR3 spans 15 residues. The CDR3 loop reads CASSQMTGVNYEQYF. In DNA, the CDR3 is TGCGCCAGCAGCCAGATGACAGGGGTGAATTACGAGCAGTACTTC.

Worth noting for this clone: At one end the junction does not follow the germline gene, possibly because of a read error. The chain combines TRBV2 with TRBJ1-2, with TRBD1 as a possible D gene (5 bases). Germline CDR1 and CDR2: SNHLY and FYNNEI. CDR3 length: 13 residues. The CDR3 reads CASSESGAGSRSF. In nucleotides, the CDR3 is TGTGCCAGCAGTGAAAGTGGGGCAGGGTCAAGGTCCTTC.

This chain uses TRBV19 with TRBJ1-1; 8 positions match TRBD1. J was trimmed by 1 base and V by 5 bases; bases with no gene match: 6. Germline CDR1 LNHDA, CDR2 SQIVND (reference sequence). The CDR3 runs to 15 residues. The CDR3 is CASSPWTGTNTEAFF. CDR3 sequence (DNA): TGTGCCAGTAGTCCGTGGACAGGGACGAACACTGAAGCTTTCTTT.

V and J are TRBV9 and TRBJ2-3, with 9 bases fitting TRBD2. This CDR3 has 16 amino acids. Looked up from germline, CDR1 is SGDLS and CDR2 is YYNGEE. J was trimmed by 4 bases and V by 2 bases; bases with no gene match: 8. The CDR3 DNA reads TGTGCCAGCAGCGTCGAAGGTAGCGGGGGCGCAGATACGCAGTATTTT. Translation: CASSVEGSGGADTQYF.

V gene TRBV28 combines with J gene TRBJ1-6, with 8 bases lining up with TRBD1. V was pared by 1 base and J by 7 bases, with 3 bases of the junction left unmatched. Germline CDR1 MDHEN, CDR2 SYDVKM. The CDR3 has 15 residues. The CDR3 DNA sequence: TGTGCCAGCAGTTTATTACAGGGGGGAAATTCACCCCTCCACTTT. Protein sequence: CASSLLQGGNSPLHF.

V and J are TRBV7-2 and TRBJ2-1; TRBD2 matches at 10 bases. The germline V gene encodes CDR1 SGHTA and CDR2 FQGNSA. There are 16 residues in the CDR3. V trimming: 5 bases; J trimming: 0 bases; junction bases outside the gene matches: 4. The CDR3 sequence: CASSTGLADSYNEQFF. CDR3 coding DNA: TGTGCCAGCAGCACCGGACTAGCGGACTCCTACAATGAGCAGTTCTTC.

This chain uses TRBV7-3 with TRBJ1-1; possible D gene TRBD1, 5 bases. V shed 2 bases and J shed 1 base, with 14 bases lying between them. This CDR3 comprises 16 residues. Germline assignment: CDR1 SGHTA and CDR2 FQGTGA. CDR3: CASSLYNSQGNTEAFF. As DNA, the CDR3 is TGTGCCAGCAGCTTATATAACAGTCAGGGGAACACTGAAGCTTTCTTT.

The chain joins TRBV6-5 to TRBJ1-1; D call uncertain. The CDR3 has 13 amino acids. V was trimmed by 7 bases and J by 4 bases, leaving 13 bases between them. Germline CDR1 is MNHEY and CDR2 is SVGAGI. CDR3 nucleotides: TGTGCCAGCACCCCCCCAGGAGGCACTGAAGCTTTCTTT. Translating it yields CASTPPGGTEAFF.

This chain joins TRBV7-9 and TRBJ2-6; the match to TRBD1 covers 8 bases. Germline V gene lookup returns CDR1 SEHNR and CDR2 FQNEAQ (reference sequence). This CDR3 has 16 residues. V dropped 5 bases and J dropped 4; count of bases not matched to a gene: 7. The CDR3 nucleotides are TGTGCCAGCAGCGTCGGACAGGGAAGGGGGGCCAACGTCCTGACTTTC. It is translated as CASSVGQGRGANVLTF.

This clone appeared once. V is TRBV24-1 and J is TRBJ2-2; D may be TRBD2 (6 bases). CDR1 and CDR2 from the germline V gene are KGHDR and SFDVKD. This CDR3 contains 15 residues. V dropped 9 bases and J dropped 4 bases, with 17 bases sitting between them. The chain's CDR3 is CATSNARGTTGELFF. The CDR3 region has the DNA TGTGCCACCTCTAACGCCCGGGGGACCACCGGGGAGCTGTTTTTT.